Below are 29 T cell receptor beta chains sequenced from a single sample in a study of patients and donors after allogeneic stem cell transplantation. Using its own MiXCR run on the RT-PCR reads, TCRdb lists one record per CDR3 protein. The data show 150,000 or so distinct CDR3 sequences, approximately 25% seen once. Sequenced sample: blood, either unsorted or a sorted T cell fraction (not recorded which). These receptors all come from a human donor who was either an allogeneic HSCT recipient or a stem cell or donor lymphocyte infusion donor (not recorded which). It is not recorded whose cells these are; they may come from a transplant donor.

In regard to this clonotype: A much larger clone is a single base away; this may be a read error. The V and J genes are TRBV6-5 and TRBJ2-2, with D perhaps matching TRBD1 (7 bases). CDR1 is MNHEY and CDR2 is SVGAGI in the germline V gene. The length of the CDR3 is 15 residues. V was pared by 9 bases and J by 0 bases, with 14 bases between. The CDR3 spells CARSSGGTNTGELFF. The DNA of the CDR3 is TGTGCCAGGAGCTCAGGGGGGACGAACACCGGGGAGCTGTTTTTT.

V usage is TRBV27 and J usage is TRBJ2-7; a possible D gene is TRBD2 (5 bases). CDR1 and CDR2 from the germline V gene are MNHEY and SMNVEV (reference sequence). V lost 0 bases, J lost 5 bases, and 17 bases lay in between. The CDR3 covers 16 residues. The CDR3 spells CASSLSFRAKRDEQYF. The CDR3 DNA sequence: TGTGCCAGCAGTTTATCTTTTAGGGCTAAGAGGGACGAGCAGTACTTC.

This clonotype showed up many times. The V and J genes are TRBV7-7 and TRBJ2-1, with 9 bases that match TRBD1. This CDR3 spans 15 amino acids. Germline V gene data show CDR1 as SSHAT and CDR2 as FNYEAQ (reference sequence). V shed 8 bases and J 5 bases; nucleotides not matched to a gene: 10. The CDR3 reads CASHHRDRVDNEQFF. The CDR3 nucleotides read TGTGCCAGCCACCACCGGGACAGGGTTGACAATGAGCAGTTCTTC.

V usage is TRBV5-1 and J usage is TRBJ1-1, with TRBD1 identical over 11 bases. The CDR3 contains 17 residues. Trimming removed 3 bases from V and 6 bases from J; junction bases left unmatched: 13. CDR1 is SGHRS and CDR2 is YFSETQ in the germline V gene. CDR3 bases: TGCGCCAGCAGCTCCCACTCCGGGACAGGGGGACGGTCTGAAGCTTTCTTT. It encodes CASSSHSGTGGRSEAFF.

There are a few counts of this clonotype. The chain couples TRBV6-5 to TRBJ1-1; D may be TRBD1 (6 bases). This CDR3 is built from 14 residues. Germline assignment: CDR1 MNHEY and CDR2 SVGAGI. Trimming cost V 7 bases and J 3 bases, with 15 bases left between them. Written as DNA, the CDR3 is TGTGCCAGCACCAAAAGAGGGGGGGACACTGAAGCTTTCTTT. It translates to CASTKRGGDTEAFF.

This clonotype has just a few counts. The DNA for the CDR3 is TGTGCCAGCAGCTTAGGTTGGACTAGCGGGAGATACTCCTACGAGCAGTACTTC. It encodes CASSLGWTSGRYSYEQYF. This chain uses TRBV13 with TRBJ2-7; 13 bases agree with TRBD2. The CDR3 loop spans 18 amino acids. With V trimmed by 0 bases and J by 0 bases, 5 bases remained unmatched. Germline lookup yields CDR1 PRHDT and CDR2 FYEKMQ (reference sequence).

The CDR3, as DNA: TGTGCCAGCTCACCTCTAGCGGGAGGGTCCTACAATGAGCAGTTCTTC. Its translation is CASSPLAGGSYNEQFF. The chain joins TRBV18 to TRBJ2-1; 12 nucleotides match TRBD2. CDR1 KGHSH and CDR2 LQKENI come from the germline V gene. The CDR3 consists of 16 residues. Trimming took 3 bases from V and 1 from J; bases not matched to a gene: 1.

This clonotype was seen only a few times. Here the CDR3 reads CASSSDRGYEQYF. For the CDR3, the DNA is TGCGCCAGCAGCTCCGACAGGGGTTACGAGCAGTACTTC. This sequence joins TRBV5-1 and TRBJ2-7; 8 bases match TRBD1. Looked up from germline, CDR1 is SGHRS and CDR2 is YFSETQ. This CDR3 comprises 13 residues. Germline trimming cut 3 bases from V and 4 bases from J; bases unmatched to any gene: 3.

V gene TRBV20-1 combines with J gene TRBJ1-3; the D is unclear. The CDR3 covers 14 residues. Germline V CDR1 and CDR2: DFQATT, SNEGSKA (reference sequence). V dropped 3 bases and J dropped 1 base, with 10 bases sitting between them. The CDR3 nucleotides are TGCAGTGCTAGGGATGGGAGTTCTGGAAACACCATATATTTT. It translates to CSARDGSSGNTIYF.

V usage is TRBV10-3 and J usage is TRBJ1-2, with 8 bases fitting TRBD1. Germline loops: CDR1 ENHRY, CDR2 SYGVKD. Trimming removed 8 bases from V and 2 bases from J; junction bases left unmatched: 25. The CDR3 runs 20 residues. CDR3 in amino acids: CAIFGQGSLSRKAVNYGYTF. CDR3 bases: TGTGCCATCTTTGGACAGGGTTCTTTATCACGCAAGGCTGTCAACTATGGCTACACCTTC.

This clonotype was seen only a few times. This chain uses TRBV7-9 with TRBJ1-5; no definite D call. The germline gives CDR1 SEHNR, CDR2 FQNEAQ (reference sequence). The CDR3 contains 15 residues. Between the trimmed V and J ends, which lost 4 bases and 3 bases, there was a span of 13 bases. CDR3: CASSSGGQYNQPQHF. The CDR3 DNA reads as TGTGCCAGCAGCTCCGGCGGCCAGTACAATCAGCCCCAGCATTTT.

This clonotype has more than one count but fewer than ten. The chain's CDR3 is CASATGPAFNNEQFF. The CDR3 DNA follows: TGTGCCAGCGCCACAGGCCCGGCGTTTAACAATGAGCAGTTCTTC. V and J are TRBV5-6 and TRBJ2-1; TRBD1 is a possible D gene (5 bases). Germline CDR1 reads SGHDT; CDR2 reads YYEEEE. V was pared by 7 bases and J by 5 bases, with 19 bases between. This CDR3 is built from 15 residues.

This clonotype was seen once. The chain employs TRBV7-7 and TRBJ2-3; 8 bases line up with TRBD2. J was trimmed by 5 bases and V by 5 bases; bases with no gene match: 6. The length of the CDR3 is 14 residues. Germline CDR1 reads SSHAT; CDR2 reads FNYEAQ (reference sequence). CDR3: CASSPGLGLDTQYF. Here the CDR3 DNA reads TGTGCCAGCAGCCCGGGACTAGGTTTAGATACGCAGTATTTT.

The chain's CDR3 is CAISESTSDYGYTF. CDR3 nucleotide sequence: TGTGCCATCAGTGAGTCGACGTCAGACTATGGCTACACCTTC. This rearrangement joins TRBV10-3 to TRBJ1-2, with D uncertain. Trimming left V 0 bases short and J 3 bases short, with 8 bases between. The germline CDR1 and CDR2 sequences are ENHRY and SYGVKD. This CDR3 comprises 14 residues.

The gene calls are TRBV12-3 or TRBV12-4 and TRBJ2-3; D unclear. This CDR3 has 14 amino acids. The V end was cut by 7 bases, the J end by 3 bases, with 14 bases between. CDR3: CASIRNDGTDTQYF. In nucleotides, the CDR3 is TGTGCCAGCATACGAAACGACGGGACAGATACGCAGTATTTT.

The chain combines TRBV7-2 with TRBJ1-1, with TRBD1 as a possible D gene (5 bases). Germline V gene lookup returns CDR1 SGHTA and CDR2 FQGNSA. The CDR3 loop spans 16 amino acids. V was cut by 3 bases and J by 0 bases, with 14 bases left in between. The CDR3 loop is CASSFVAGTMNTEAFF. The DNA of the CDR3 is TGTGCCAGCAGCTTTGTGGCCGGGACTATGAACACTGAAGCTTTCTTT.

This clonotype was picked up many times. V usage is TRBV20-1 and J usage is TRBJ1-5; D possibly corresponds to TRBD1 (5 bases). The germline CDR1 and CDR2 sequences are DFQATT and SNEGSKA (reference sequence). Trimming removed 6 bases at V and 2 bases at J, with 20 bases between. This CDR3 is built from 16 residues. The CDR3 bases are TGCAGTGCGTTCATCGATGGGGGGATGCGCAATCAGCCCCAGCATTTT. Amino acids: CSAFIDGGMRNQPQHF.

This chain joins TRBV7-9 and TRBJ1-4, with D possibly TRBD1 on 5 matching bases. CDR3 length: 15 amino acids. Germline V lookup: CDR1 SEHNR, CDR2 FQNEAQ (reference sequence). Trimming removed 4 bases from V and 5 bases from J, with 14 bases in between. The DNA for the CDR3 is TGTGCCAGCAGCTCCTCCGGGACGGAAAATGAAAAACTGTTTTTT. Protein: CASSSSGTENEKLFF.

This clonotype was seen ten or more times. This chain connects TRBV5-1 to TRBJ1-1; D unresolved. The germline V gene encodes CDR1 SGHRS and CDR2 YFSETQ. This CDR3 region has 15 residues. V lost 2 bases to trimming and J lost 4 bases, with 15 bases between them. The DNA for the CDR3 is TGCGCCAGCAGCTTAGGACCGATTGAAGGCACTGAAGCTTTCTTT. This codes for CASSLGPIEGTEAFF.

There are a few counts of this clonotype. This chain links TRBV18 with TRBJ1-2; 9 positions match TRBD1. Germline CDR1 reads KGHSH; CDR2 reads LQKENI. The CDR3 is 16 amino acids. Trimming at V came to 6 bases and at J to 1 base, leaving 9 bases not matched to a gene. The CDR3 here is CASSTLQGADNYGYTF. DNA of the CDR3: TGTGCCAGCTCTACCTTACAGGGGGCCGATAACTATGGCTACACCTTC.

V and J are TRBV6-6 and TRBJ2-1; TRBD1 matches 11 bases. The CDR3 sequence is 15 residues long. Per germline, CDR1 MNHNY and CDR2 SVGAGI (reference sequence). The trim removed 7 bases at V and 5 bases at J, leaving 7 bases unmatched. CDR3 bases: TGTGCCAGCACCCCGGGACAGGGGGTAAACAATGAGCAGTTCTTC. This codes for CASTPGQGVNNEQFF.

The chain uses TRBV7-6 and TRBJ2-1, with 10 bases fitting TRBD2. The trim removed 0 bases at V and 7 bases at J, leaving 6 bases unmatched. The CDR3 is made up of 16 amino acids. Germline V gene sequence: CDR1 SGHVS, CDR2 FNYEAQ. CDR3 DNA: TGTGCCAGCAGCTTAGCAGGAGCGGGGGGGCCGAATGAGCAGTTCTTC. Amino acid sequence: CASSLAGAGGPNEQFF.

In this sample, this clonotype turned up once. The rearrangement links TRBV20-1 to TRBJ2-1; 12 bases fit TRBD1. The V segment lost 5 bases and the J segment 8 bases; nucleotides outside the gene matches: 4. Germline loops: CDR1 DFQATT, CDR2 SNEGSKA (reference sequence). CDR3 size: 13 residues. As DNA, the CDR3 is TGCAGTGCTCCCGGGACAGGGGGCGATGAGCAGTTCTTC. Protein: CSAPGTGGDEQFF.

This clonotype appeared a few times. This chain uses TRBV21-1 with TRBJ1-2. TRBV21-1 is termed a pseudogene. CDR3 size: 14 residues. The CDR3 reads CASSKMRATYGYTF. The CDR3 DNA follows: TGTGCCAGCAGCAAAATGAGGGCGACCTATGGCTACACCTTC.

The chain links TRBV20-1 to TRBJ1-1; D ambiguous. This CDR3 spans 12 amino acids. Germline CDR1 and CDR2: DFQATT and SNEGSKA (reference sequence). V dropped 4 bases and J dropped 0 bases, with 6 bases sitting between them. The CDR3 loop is CSAMIMNTEAFF. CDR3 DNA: TGCAGTGCTATGATAATGAACACTGAAGCTTTCTTT.

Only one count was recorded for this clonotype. This CDR3 reads CASSLGATGSSPLHF. CDR3 DNA sequence: TGTGCCAGCAGCTTAGGGGCGACAGGGAGTTCACCCCTCCACTTT. This chain uses TRBV7-6 with TRBJ1-6, with TRBD1 identical over 7 bases. The CDR3 sequence is 15 residues long. V lost 1 base to trimming and J lost 9 bases; unmatched junction nucleotides: 6. Germline CDR1 and CDR2: SGHVS and FNYEAQ.

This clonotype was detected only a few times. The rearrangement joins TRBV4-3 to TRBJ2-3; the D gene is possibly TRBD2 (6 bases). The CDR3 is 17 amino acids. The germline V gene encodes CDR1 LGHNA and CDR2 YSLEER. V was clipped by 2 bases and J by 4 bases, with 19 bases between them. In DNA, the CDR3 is TGCGCCAGCAGCCAATTCACCGGGACTCCCTATGCAGATACGCAGTATTTT. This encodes CASSQFTGTPYADTQYF.

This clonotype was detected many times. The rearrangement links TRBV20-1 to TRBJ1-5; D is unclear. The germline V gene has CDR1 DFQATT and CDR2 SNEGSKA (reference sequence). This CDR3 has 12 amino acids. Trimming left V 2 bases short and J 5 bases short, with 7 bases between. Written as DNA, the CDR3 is TGCAGTGCTAGACTCCGGGATCAGCCCCAGCATTTT. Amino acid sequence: CSARLRDQPQHF.

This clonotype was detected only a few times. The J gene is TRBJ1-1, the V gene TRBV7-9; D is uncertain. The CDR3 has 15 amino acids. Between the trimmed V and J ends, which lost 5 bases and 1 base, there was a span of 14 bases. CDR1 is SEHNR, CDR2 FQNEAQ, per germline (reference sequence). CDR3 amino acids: CASSPPRHKNTEAFF. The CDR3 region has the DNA TGTGCCAGCAGCCCCCCGAGACACAAGAACACTGAAGCTTTCTTT.